This TCR beta chain emerged from a study of regulatory T cells in long-lasting Graves disease. Of note for this clonotype: What it recognizes is unknown.

Through Arm-PCR of CDR3 regions and iRepertoire HTBI primers, TCR beta libraries were built. TCRdb independently ran MiXCR on the multiplex PCR reads; one entry per CDR3 protein. The sample has about 240,000 distinct CDR3 sequences, around 20% seen once. Germline CDR1 and CDR2: LGHNT and FRNRAP. The CDR3 runs to 13 residues. Deletions cut 2 bases from V and 1 base from J, with 0 bases between. Time point given: newly diagnosed GD, antithyroid drugs for less than 3 months. PBMC RNA served as the TCR library source. General study findings and limits: The study found TRBV28, TRBJ1-2 and TRBJ2-5 favored in persistent disease.

Sequenced material: peripheral blood mononuclear cells (PBMCs), taken at new diagnosis, from a patient treated with antithyroid drugs. V gene TRBV12-5 combines with J gene TRBJ2-6; D call uncertain. The TCR was taken from a female donor with Graves disease. CDR3 sequence reads: CASGLSGANVLTF. CDR3 sequence (DNA): TGTGCTAGTGGTTTGTCTGGGGCCAACGTCCTGACTTTC. The whole variable domain, remainder taken from reference TRBV12-5 and TRBJ2-6, is DARVTQTPRHKVTEMGQEVTMRCQPILGHNTVFWYRQTMMQGLELLAYFRNRAPLDDSGMPKDRFSAEMPDATLATLKIQPSEPRDSAVYFCASGLSGANVLTFGAGSRLTVL.